This T cell receptor (beta chain) was sequenced for a study of blood T cell repertoires in COVID-19. Recruited during active infection, patients (from Seattle) were subsequently followed longitudinally. Per the original data handling: Amplification from reference gene primers served as the basis for estimated nucleated cell counts. Assay: immunoSEQ multiplex PCR; the TCRdb copy retains only in-frame clones and omits some. V and J calls and clone size follow that table, whereas D and trimming were derived from the DNA. This sample has some 120,000 clones, with 70% to 75% found just once. Germline V gives CDR1 SGHAT, CDR2 FQNNGV. CDR3 length: 19 residues. Unmatched junction bases numbered 17, after V lost 3 bases and J lost 1 base.

This clonotype was obtained from a man older than 75 with COVID-19, enrolled during active disease. Material: peripheral blood. V usage is TRBV11-2 and J usage is TRBJ2-7; TRBD1 aligns across 8 bases. The CDR3 region has the DNA TGTGCCAGCAGCTTGGGCCACAGGGGGTCTATTCTCACGTCCTACGAGCAGTACTTC. It yields the protein CASSLGHRGSILTSYEQYF.